Below, 3 T cell receptor beta chains from the same sample are listed, as sequenced in a study of CD8 T cells in ankylosing spondylitis. Study results and caveats: Within ankylosing spondylitis blood, a TCR beta motif made up of seven to nine highly homologous variants appeared to be characteristic.

TCRdb recomputed calls from the 5' RACE reads with MiXCR, one row per CDR3 protein. The table records about 220,000 distinct CDR3 sequences, approximately 7.3% of them present only once. These receptors lack a known antigen. What was sequenced was blood, either unsorted or a sorted T cell fraction (not recorded which). These TCRs come from a male donor with ankylosing spondylitis.

At least ten counts were recorded for this clonotype. The genes are TRBV24-1 and TRBJ1-5; D unclear. The CDR3 length is 14 residues. V was trimmed by 8 bases and J by 0 bases, leaving 10 bases between them. Germline V gene data show CDR1 as KGHDR and CDR2 as SFDVKD. The CDR3 here is CATKGTGSNQPQHF. CDR3 DNA: TGTGCCACCAAGGGAACGGGTAGCAATCAGCCCCAGCATTTT.

At least ten counts were recorded for this clonotype. V and J are TRBV29-1 and TRBJ2-1, with TRBD2 matching 7 bases. The V gene end was trimmed by 4 bases and the J gene end by 5 bases; junction bases not matched to a gene: 8. This CDR3 region has 14 residues. CDR1 SQVTM and CDR2 ANQGSEA come from the germline V gene. CDR3 sequence: CSVGSGIRHNEQFF. The DNA of the CDR3 is TGCAGCGTTGGAAGCGGGATACGGCACAATGAGCAGTTCTTC.

This clonotype was seen ten or more times. V and J are TRBV6-5 and TRBJ1-4; D possibly corresponds to TRBD1 (5 bases). This CDR3 spans 16 amino acids. The V gene lost 0 bases and the J gene lost 0 bases, with 8 bases spanning the gap. Germline V gene data show CDR1 as MNHEY and CDR2 as SVGAGI. The CDR3 loop reads CASSYSDRATNEKLFF. The DNA for the CDR3 is TGTGCCAGCAGTTACTCCGACAGAGCAACTAATGAAAAACTGTTTTTT.